The present entry profiles one TCR beta chain with its context. Libraries were prepared by immunoSEQ multiplex PCR; TCRdb keeps only in-frame clonotypes and omits some of them. This table has around 500,000 clones, roughly 80% appearing once. V dropped 3 bases and J dropped 3 bases, with 21 bases sitting between them. The CDR3 runs 16 residues. The germline V gene has CDR1 GTSNPN and CDR2 SVGIG (reference sequence). This entry belongs to a study of shared clonotypes between healthy human individuals. This chain connects TRBV30 to TRBJ2-7; D is perhaps TRBD1 or TRBD2 (6 bases each). The sequence was obtained from a woman aged 40 to 49 in good health. Some clones in this sample may be carry-over from other donors' samples. Input material: PBMCs. The DNA of the CDR3 is TGTGCCTGGAGGAGAGGGCTGGGCGGAGGGGGCTACGAGCAGTACTTC. It yields the protein CAWRRGLGGGGYEQYF.